This T cell receptor (beta chain) came from a study of T cells after yellow fever vaccination. This CDR3 is 13 amino acids long. Trimming shortened V by 6 bases and J by 4 bases, and 9 bases separated the two germline ends. CDR1 MNHEY and CDR2 SVGEGT come from the germline V gene. TCRdb ran MiXCR on the 5' RACE reads and lists one entry per CDR3 protein. Among about 160,000 distinct CDR3 sequences listed, approximately 6.8% were seen once. Source: CD4+ T cells sorted from PBMCs, taken about 5 days after the first yellow fever vaccination. The clonotype originates from a man younger than 35 who received the YFV17D yellow fever vaccine. The V call is TRBV6-2 or TRBV6-3, the J call TRBJ2-2, with unresolved D. CDR3 DNA: TGTGCCAGCAGGACCGACCCCACCGGGGAGCTGTTTTTT. It codes for CASRTDPTGELFF.